One T cell receptor beta chain is described in this entry. Its target is not known. A far larger clone is only one base removed, so a read error is likely. Construction of the TCR beta libraries employed iRepertoire HTBI primers in conjunction with Arm-PCR of CDR3 regions. TCRdb redid the calling of the multiplex PCR reads with MiXCR, one entry per CDR3 protein. The sample has some 300,000 distinct CDR3 sequences, around 20% seen once. The record originates from a study of regulatory T cells in long-lasting Graves disease. Overall study context: The criterion for persistent Graves' disease was over 5 years of antithyroid drugs with positive TSH receptor antibodies. General observations from the study: Relative to newly diagnosed Graves' patients, persistent ones had lower TCR diversity. The number of shared public clonotypes was higher in persistent patients (2,741) than new patients (over 900).

Time point indicated: persistent/refractory GD, antithyroid drugs over 5 years with positive TRAb. Making the TCR library involved RNA that had been extracted from PBMCs. Germline assignment: CDR1 MNHNS and CDR2 SASEGT. V was pared by 8 bases and J by 16 bases, with 15 bases between. CDR3 length: 10 residues. The gene calls are TRBV6-1 and TRBJ1-5; tentative D call: TRBD1 (5 bases). The source was peripheral blood mononuclear cells (PBMCs), collected when the disease was refractory, from a patient treated with antithyroid drugs. The sequence derives from a female donor with Graves disease. The CDR3 region is CASLDSPKHF. The CDR3 DNA sequence: TGTGCCAGCCTTGACAGCCCTAAACATTTT.